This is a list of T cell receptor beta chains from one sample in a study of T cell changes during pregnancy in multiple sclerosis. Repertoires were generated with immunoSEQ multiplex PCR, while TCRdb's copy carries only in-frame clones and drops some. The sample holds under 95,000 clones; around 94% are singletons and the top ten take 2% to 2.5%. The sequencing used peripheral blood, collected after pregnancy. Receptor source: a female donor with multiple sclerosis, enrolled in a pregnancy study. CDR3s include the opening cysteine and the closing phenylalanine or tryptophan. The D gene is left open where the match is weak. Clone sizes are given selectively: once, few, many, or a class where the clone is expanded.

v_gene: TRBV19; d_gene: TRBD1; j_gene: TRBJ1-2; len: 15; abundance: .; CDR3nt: TGTGCCAGTAGTATAGCCGGGACAGGGGGCTATGGCTACACCTTC; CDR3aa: CASSIAGTGGYGYTF
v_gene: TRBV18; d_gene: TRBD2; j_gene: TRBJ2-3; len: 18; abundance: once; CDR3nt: TGTGCCAGCCACGCCACTAGCGGTCGCTTCGGGGGCACAGATACGCAGTATTTT; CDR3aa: CASHATSGRFGGTDTQYF
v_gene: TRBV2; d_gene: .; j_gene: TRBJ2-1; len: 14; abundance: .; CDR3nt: TGTGCCAGCTGCCCGGGATTTCCCTACAATGAGCAGTTCTTC; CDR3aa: CASCPGFPYNEQFF
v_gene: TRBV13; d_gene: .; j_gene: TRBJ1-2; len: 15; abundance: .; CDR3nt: TGTGCCAGCAGCACTCAGACAGGATGGAGCTATGGCTACACCTTC; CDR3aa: CASSTQTGWSYGYTF
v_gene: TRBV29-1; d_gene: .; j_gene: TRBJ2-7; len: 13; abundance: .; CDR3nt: TGCAGCGTTGGTCCCCGGGGGGCGTATGAGCAGTACTTC; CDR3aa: CSVGPRGAYEQYF
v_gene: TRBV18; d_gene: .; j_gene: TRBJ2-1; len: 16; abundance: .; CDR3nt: TGTGCCAGCTCACCTCGGCCAGCGGGTAACTACAATGAGCAGTTCTTC; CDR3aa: CASSPRPAGNYNEQFF
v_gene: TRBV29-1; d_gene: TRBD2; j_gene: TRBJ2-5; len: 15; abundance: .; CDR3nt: TGCAGCTACGCCCAAGTAATCCAGGGAGGGGAGACCCAGTACTTC; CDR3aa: CSYAQVIQGGETQYF
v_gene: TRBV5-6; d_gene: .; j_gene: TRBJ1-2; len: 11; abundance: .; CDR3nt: TGTGCCAGCAGCTTGGAATCAGGCTACACCTTC; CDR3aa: CASSLESGYTF
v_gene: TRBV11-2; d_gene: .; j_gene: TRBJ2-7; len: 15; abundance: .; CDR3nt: TGTGCCAGCAGCCGTGACGGCGGCAGATACTACGAGCAGTACTTC; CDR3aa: CASSRDGGRYYEQYF
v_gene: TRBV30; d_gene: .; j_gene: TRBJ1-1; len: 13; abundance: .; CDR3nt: TGTGCCTGGAGCCCCACAGGGCCCACTGAAGCTTTCTTT; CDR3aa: CAWSPTGPTEAFF
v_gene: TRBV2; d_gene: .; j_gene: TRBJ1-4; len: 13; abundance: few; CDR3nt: TGTGCCAGCGGTGGACAGATAGTTGAAAAACTGTTTTTT; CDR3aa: CASGGQIVEKLFF
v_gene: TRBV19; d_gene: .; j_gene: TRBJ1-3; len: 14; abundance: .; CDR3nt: TGTGCCAGTAGCATGACAATCTCTGGAAACACCATATATTTT; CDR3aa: CASSMTISGNTIYF
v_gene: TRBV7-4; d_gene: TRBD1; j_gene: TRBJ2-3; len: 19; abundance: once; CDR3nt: TGTGCCAGCAGCTTAGGGACAGGGGGCGGTATATGCGTCGGCGATACGCAGTATTTT; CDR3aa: CASSLGTGGGICVGDTQYF
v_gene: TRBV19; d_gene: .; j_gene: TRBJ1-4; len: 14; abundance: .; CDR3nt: TGTGCCAGTAGTGTACAGGCCCTGAATGAAAAACTGTTTTTT; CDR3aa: CASSVQALNEKLFF
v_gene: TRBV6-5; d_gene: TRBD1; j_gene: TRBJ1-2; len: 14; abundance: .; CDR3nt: TGTGCCAGCAGTTCCCAGGGGGGTGCTGGAGGCTACACCTTC; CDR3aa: CASSSQGGAGGYTF
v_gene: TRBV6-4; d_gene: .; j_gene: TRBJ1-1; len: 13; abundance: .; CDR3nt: TGTGCCAGCAGGACCGAGGTTGGGACTGAAGCTTTCTTT; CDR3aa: CASRTEVGTEAFF
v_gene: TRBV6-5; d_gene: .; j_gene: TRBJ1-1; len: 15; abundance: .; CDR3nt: TGTGCCAGCAGTTTACAGTACAAAGTGAACACTGAAGCTTTCTTT; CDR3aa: CASSLQYKVNTEAFF
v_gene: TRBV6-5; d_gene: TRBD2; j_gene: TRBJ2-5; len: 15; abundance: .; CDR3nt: TGTGCCAGCACTTCTTCGGCCAGCGGGAGTGTTGTGCAGTACTTC; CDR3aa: CASTSSASGSVVQYF
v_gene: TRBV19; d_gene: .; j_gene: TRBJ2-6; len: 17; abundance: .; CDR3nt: TGTGCCAGTAGTATCCCTAGGGGGAACTCTGGGGCCAACGTCCTGACTTTC; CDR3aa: CASSIPRGNSGANVLTF
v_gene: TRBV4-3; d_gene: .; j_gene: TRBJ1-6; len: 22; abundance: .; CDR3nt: TGCGCCAGCAGCCAAGATGGGAGACGGCAACCCGGGGGGTTCTCCTATAATTCACCCCTCCACTTT; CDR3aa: CASSQDGRRQPGGFSYNSPLHF
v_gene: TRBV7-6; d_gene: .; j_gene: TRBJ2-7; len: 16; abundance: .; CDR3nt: TGTGCCAGCAGCCATACCGGAGATCAGGGAATTGCCGAGCAGTACTTC; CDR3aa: CASSHTGDQGIAEQYF
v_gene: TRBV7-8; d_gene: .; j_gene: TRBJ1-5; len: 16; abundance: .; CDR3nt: TGTGCCAGCAGCTTAGGGGCAGGGAATAGCAATCAGCCCCAGCATTTT; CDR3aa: CASSLGAGNSNQPQHF
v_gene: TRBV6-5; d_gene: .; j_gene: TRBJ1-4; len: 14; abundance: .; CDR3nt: TGTGCCAGCAGTTATGACAGCCCTAATGAAAAACTGTTTTTT; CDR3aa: CASSYDSPNEKLFF
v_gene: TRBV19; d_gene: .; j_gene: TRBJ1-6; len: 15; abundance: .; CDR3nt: TGTGCCAGTAGTATAGATGGCGGTCGCAGGGCCACGCTCCACTTT; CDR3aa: CASSIDGGRRATLHF
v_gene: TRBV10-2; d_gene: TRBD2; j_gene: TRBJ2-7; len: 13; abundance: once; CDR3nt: TGCGCCAGCAGTGACGGGGGGGCCTACGAGCAGTACTTC; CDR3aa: CASSDGGAYEQYF
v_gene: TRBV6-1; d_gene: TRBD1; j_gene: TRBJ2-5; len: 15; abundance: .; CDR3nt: TGTGCCAGCAGTGAAGCACAGGGGTTTTTGGAGACCCAGTACTTC; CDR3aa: CASSEAQGFLETQYF
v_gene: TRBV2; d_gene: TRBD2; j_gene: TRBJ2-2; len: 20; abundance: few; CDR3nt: TGTGCCAGCAGTGGACCTGGGGGGACTAGCGGGAGTGGGATCGCCGGGGAGCTGTTTTTT; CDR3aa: CASSGPGGTSGSGIAGELFF
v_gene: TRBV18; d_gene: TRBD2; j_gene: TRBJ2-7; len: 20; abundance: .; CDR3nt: TGTGCCAGCTCACCAAATCCGCCAGGACTAGCGGGGGACCTCCTTCACGAGCAGTACTTC; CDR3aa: CASSPNPPGLAGDLLHEQYF
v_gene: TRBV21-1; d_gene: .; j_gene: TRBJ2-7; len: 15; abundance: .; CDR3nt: TGTGCCAGCAGCAAAGTTTGGGACATCCCCAACGAGCAGTACTTC; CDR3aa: CASSKVWDIPNEQYF
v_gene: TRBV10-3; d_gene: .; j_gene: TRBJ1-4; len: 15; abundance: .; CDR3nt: TGTGCCATCAGTGAGCGAGGGGGGGGTAACGAAAAACTGTTTTTT; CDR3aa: CAISERGGGNEKLFF
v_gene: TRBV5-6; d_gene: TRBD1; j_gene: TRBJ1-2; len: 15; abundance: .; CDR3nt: TGTGCCAGCAGCTTGGGGGACAGGCTAGGCTATGGCTACACCTTC; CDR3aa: CASSLGDRLGYGYTF
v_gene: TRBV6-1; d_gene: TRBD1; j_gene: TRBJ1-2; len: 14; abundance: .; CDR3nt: TGTGCCAGCACCGACAGGGGGCCAATGGGCGGCTACACCTTC; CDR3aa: CASTDRGPMGGYTF
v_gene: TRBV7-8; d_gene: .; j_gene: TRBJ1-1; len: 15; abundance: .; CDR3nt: TGTGCCAGCAGCTCCTACGGAGGGCCAGGCCTTGAAGCTTTCTTT; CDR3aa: CASSSYGGPGLEAFF
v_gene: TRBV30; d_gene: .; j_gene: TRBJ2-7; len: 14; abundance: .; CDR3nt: TGTGCCTGGAGTGTACTAGGGTTTACCTACGAGCAGTACTTC; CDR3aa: CAWSVLGFTYEQYF
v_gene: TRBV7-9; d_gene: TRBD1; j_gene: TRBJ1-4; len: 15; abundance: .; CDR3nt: TGTGCCAGCAGCGGGACAGCGACAACTAATGAAAAACTGTTTTTT; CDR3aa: CASSGTATTNEKLFF
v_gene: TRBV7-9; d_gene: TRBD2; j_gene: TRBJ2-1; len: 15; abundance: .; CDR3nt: TGTGCCAGCAGCCTGACTAGCGGAGACTACAATGAGCAGTTCTTC; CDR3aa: CASSLTSGDYNEQFF
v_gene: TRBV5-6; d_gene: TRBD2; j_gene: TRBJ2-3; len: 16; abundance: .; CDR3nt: TGTGCCAGCAGCTTGGGACAGCGGGGGTACACAGATACGCAGTATTTT; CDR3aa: CASSLGQRGYTDTQYF
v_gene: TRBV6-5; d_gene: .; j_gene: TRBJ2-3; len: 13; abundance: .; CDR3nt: TGTGCCAGCAGTTATCCCGGGTTAGATACGCAGTATTTT; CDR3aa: CASSYPGLDTQYF
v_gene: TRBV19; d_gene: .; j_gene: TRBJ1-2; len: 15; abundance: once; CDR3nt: TGTGCCAGTAGTCTACAACTGACAGAAGGGGGTGGCTACACCTTC; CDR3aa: CASSLQLTEGGGYTF
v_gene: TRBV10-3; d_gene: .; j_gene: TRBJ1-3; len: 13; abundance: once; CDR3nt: TGTGCCATCAGTGAGCCATCTGGAAACACCATATATTTT; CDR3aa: CAISEPSGNTIYF
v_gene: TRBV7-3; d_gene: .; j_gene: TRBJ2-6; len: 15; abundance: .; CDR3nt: TGTGCCAGCAGCCGAACAACCTCTGGGGCCAACGTCCTGACTTTC; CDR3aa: CASSRTTSGANVLTF
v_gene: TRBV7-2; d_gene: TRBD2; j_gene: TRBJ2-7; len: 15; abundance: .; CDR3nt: TGTGCCAGCAGCTTAGATGGCGGGAGGGCCCTCGAGCAGTACTTC; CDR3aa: CASSLDGGRALEQYF
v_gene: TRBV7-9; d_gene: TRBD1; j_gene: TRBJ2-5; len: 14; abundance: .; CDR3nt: TGTGCCAGCAGCCGCCAGGGGGTGTGGGAGACCCAGTACTTC; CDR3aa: CASSRQGVWETQYF
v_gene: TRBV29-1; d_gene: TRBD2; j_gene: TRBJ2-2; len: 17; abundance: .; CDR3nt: TGCAGCGTTGAAGACCCGGGGGTCGGGGGGTTTTCCGGGGAGCTGTTTTTT; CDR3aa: CSVEDPGVGGFSGELFF
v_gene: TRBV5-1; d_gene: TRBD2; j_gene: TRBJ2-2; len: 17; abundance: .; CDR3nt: TGCGCCAGCAGCTTCCTAGCGGGAGCGGCGAACACCGGGGAGCTGTTTTTT; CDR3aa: CASSFLAGAANTGELFF
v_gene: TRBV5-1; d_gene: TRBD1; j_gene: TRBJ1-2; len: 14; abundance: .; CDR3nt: TGCGCCAGCAGCTTGGGGCAGGGGACAGATGGCTACACCTTC; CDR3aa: CASSLGQGTDGYTF
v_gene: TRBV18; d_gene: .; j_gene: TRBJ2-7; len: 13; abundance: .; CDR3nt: TGTGCCAGCTCACCAGACAGCTCCTACGAGCAGTACTTC; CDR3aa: CASSPDSSYEQYF
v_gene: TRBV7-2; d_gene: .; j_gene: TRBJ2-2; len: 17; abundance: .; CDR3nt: TGTGCCAGCAGCTTACGAGGCTGGGTCGCGAACACCGGGGAGCTGTTTTTT; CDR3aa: CASSLRGWVANTGELFF
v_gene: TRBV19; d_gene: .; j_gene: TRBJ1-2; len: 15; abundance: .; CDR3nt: TGTGCCAGTAGTATCCCTCGAGCGGGGGGCGATGGCTACACCTTC; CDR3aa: CASSIPRAGGDGYTF
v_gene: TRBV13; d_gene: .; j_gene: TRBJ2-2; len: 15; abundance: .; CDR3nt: TGTGCCAGCAGCTTATGGGGCCCGAGCACCGGGGAGCTGTTTTTT; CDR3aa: CASSLWGPSTGELFF
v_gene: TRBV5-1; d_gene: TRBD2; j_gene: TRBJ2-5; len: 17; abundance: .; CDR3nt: TGCGCCAGCAGCTTGGAGTCGACTAGCGGGAGATCAGAGACCCAGTACTTC; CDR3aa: CASSLESTSGRSETQYF
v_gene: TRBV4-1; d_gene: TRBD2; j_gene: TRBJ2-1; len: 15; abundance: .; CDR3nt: TGCGCCAGCAGTTCCGGGACTAGCGGGAATAATGAGCAGTTCTTC; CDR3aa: CASSSGTSGNNEQFF
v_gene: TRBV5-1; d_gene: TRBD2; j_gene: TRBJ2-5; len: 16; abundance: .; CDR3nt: TGCGCCAGCAGCTTGGCCGCAGGAGCGGGAGGAGAGACCCAGTACTTC; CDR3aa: CASSLAAGAGGETQYF
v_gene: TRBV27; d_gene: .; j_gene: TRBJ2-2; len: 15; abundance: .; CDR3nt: TGTGCCAGCAGTTTACTCTCGGGAAACACCGGGGAGCTGTTTTTT; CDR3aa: CASSLLSGNTGELFF
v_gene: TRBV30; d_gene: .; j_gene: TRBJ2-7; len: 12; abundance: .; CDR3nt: TGTGCCTGGAGTCCAGGGAACTACGAGCAGTACTTC; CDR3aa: CAWSPGNYEQYF
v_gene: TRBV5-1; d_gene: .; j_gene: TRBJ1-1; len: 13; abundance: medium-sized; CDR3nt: TGCGCCAGCAGCTGGGGAGGGAACACTGAAGCTTTCTTT; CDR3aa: CASSWGGNTEAFF
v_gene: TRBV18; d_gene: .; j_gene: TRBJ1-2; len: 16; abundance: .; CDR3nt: TGTGCCAGCTCACCATTAATCGGAGGGACGGACTATGGCTACACCTTC; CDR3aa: CASSPLIGGTDYGYTF
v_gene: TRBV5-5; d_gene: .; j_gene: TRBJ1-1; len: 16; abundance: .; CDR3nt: TGTGCCAGCAGCTTGGTTCCTACAGTCATGAACACTGAAGCTTTCTTT; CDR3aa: CASSLVPTVMNTEAFF